The entry below gives a single T cell receptor (beta chain) sequence along with its context. Its target is not known. CDR1 is MDHEN and CDR2 is SYDVKM in the germline V gene. CDR3 length: 14 amino acids. V trimming: 6 bases; J trimming: 5 bases; junction bases outside the gene matches: 7. These data originate in a study of T cell responses to AZD1222 COVID-19 vaccine. Findings of the study overall: Across the whole spike, CD4 TCRs peaked at regions 160-218 and 743-854. Clonal diversity may have been underestimated, and the donors were mostly white British, with more females than males. At baseline, just 5 or 6 AZD1222 recipients tested seropositive. Spike-specific TCR breadth and depth both grew after two AZD1222 doses.

The method was immunoSEQ multiplex PCR; TCRdb's version includes in-frame clones alone and lacks a portion of them. The sample lists 89,000 or so clones, about 86% occurring once. Specimen: peripheral blood, collected 28 days after the second AZD1222 dose. This sequence originates from an adult who received the AZD1222 COVID-19 vaccine. The V gene is TRBV28, the J gene TRBJ2-7; TRBD2 matches at 10 bases. The CDR3 sequence is CASREREGRHEQYF. The CDR3 DNA is TGTGCCAGCAGGGAGCGGGAGGGTCGCCACGAGCAGTACTTC.